These T cell receptor beta chains were read from a single sample in a study of T cell responses to AZD1222 COVID-19 vaccine. This table comes from immunoSEQ multiplex PCR, and its TCRdb copy is limited to in-frame clones, with some not included. Of some 170,000 clones listed, 90% to 95% are singletons. The specimen was peripheral blood, collected on day 0 of MenACWY control vaccination. The receptors were gathered from an adult in good health. Both conserved end residues are part of each CDR3. The D gene is left open where the match is weak. Size is omitted from some rows. Given values are once, few, many or a class for expanded clones.

v_gene,abundance,d_gene,j_gene,CDR3aa,CDR3nt
TRBV19,-,TRBD1,TRBJ1-2,CASSTGGASVYGYTF,TGTGCCAGTAGTACAGGGGGCGCGTCAGTCTATGGCTACACCTTC
TRBV7-2,-,-,TRBJ1-5,CASSLVIGANQPQHF,TGTGCCAGCAGCTTAGTAATCGGGGCTAATCAGCCCCAGCATTTT
TRBV5-1,-,TRBD2,TRBJ2-1,CASSPLGRLAGDNEQFF,TGCGCCAGCAGCCCGCTTGGGCGACTAGCGGGAGATAATGAGCAGTTCTTC
TRBV7-9,-,-,TRBJ1-5,CASSLWGSNQPQHF,TGTGCCAGCAGCTTATGGGGAAGCAATCAGCCCCAGCATTTT
TRBV11-3,-,-,TRBJ2-1,CASSLSPLRGVSYNEQFF,TGTGCCAGCAGCTTAAGCCCCTTGAGGGGTGTCTCCTACAATGAGCAGTTCTTC
TRBV6-2/TRBV6-3,-,-,TRBJ1-3,CASSYGPGSGNTIYF,TGTGCCAGCAGTTACGGGCCGGGCTCTGGAAACACCATATATTTT
TRBV10-3,few,-,TRBJ2-1,CAINTEGPGDNEQFF,TGTGCCATCAACACAGAGGGGCCAGGCGACAATGAGCAGTTCTTC
TRBV19,-,-,TRBJ1-2,CASRALYGYTF,TGTGCCAGTAGGGCGCTCTATGGCTACACCTTC
TRBV7-2,once,-,TRBJ1-1,CASSLVGRRRSTEAFF,TGTGCCAGCAGCTTAGTTGGCAGACGGCGGTCTACTGAAGCTTTCTTT
TRBV7-2,-,TRBD2,TRBJ2-7,CASSSTGGTYEQYF,TGTGCCAGCAGCTCCACGGGGGGTACGTACGAGCAGTACTTC
TRBV5-5,once,TRBD1,TRBJ2-1,CASSLATGQGTGNEQFF,TGTGCCAGCAGCTTGGCCACGGGACAGGGAACCGGGAATGAGCAGTTCTTC
TRBV5-4,-,TRBD1,TRBJ1-3,CASSSKKQGAAGNTIYF,TGTGCCAGCAGCTCAAAGAAACAGGGGGCCGCTGGAAACACCATATATTTT
TRBV12-3/TRBV12-4,-,-,TRBJ1-1,CASRPSTALEAFF,TGTGCCAGCAGGCCCTCAACAGCCCTTGAAGCTTTCTTT
TRBV10-3,-,-,TRBJ1-2,CAISVDTRGDYGYTF,TGTGCCATCAGTGTAGACACCCGAGGGGACTATGGCTACACCTTC
TRBV7-9,-,-,TRBJ2-5,CASSSRLGLRTETQYF,TGTGCCAGCAGCTCCAGGTTAGGACTGAGGACCGAGACCCAGTACTTC
TRBV6-5,-,TRBD1,TRBJ1-3,CASWGQISGNTIYF,TGTGCCAGCTGGGGACAGATCTCTGGAAACACCATATATTTT
TRBV7-8,-,TRBD2,TRBJ2-1,CASSLGGLAGVGEQFF,TGTGCCAGCAGCTTAGGGGGACTAGCGGGAGTTGGGGAGCAGTTCTTC
TRBV27,-,-,TRBJ2-2,CASISTGATGELFF,TGTGCCAGCATTTCGACCGGAGCTACCGGGGAGCTGTTTTTT
TRBV3-1/TRBV3-2,-,-,TRBJ1-6,CASSNRDNSPLHF,TGTGCCAGCAGTAACAGGGACAATTCACCCCTCCACTTT
TRBV27,-,TRBD2,TRBJ2-2,CASSFGRANTGELFF,TGTGCCAGCAGTTTCGGGAGGGCGAACACCGGGGAGCTGTTTTTT
TRBV7-7,-,-,TRBJ2-7,CASSFKAGKIKTYEQYF,TGTGCTAGCAGCTTTAAAGCAGGGAAAATAAAGACCTACGAGCAGTACTTC
TRBV30,-,TRBD2,TRBJ2-3,CAWSGRGDTQYF,TGTGCCTGGAGCGGGAGGGGAGATACGCAGTATTTT
TRBV6-5,once,TRBD1,TRBJ1-5,CASKEGSGGQPQHF,TGTGCCAGCAAAGAAGGATCAGGGGGTCAGCCCCAGCATTTT
TRBV11-2,-,-,TRBJ2-3,CASSLSLAADTQYF,TGTGCCAGCAGCTTAAGCCTAGCAGCAGATACGCAGTATTTT
TRBV5-1,-,TRBD1,TRBJ2-5,CASSLYRGQGGETQYF,TGCGCCAGCAGCCTTTACCGCGGACAGGGTGGAGAGACCCAGTACTTC
TRBV4-3,-,-,TRBJ1-5,CASSQDRELSNQPQHF,TGCGCCAGCAGCCAAGATCGGGAGCTTAGCAATCAGCCCCAGCATTTT
TRBV30,-,-,TRBJ1-3,CAWRGAPRSSGNTIYF,TGTGCCTGGAGGGGGGCCCCCAGGAGCTCTGGAAACACCATATATTTT
TRBV5-6,-,-,TRBJ2-7,CASSLGAYKGEQYF,TGTGCCAGCAGCTTGGGGGCCTACAAGGGGGAGCAGTACTTC
TRBV7-9,-,TRBD1,TRBJ2-7,CASSFQGQGPSYEQYF,TGTGCCAGCAGCTTCCAGGGACAGGGTCCCTCCTACGAGCAGTACTTC
TRBV2,-,-,TRBJ2-5,CASRALQETQYF,TGTGCCAGCAGGGCCCTTCAAGAGACCCAGTACTTC
TRBV19,-,-,TRBJ1-5,CASSGGRSQPQHF,TGTGCCAGTAGTGGGGGGCGAAGTCAGCCCCAGCATTTT
TRBV5-1,-,TRBD2,TRBJ2-5,CASSFDREGETQYF,TGCGCCAGCAGCTTCGACCGGGAGGGAGAGACCCAGTACTTC
TRBV19,-,-,TRBJ1-1,CASSIVGYTEAFF,TGTGCCAGTAGTATAGTCGGGTACACTGAAGCTTTCTTT
TRBV7-6,once,-,TRBJ2-5,CASSPSLGDQETQYF,TGTGCCAGCAGCCCCTCGTTGGGGGACCAAGAGACCCAGTACTTC
TRBV5-4,-,-,TRBJ1-3,CASSLVGSGNTIYF,TGTGCCAGCAGCTTGGTGGGCTCTGGAAACACCATATATTTT
TRBV9,once,TRBD1,TRBJ2-2,CASSGGPGQQNTGELFF,TGTGCCAGCAGCGGCGGGCCGGGACAGCAAAACACCGGGGAGCTGTTTTTT
TRBV3-1/TRBV3-2,-,-,TRBJ2-2,CASSQDTGVDTGELFF,TGTGCCAGCAGCCAAGATACCGGGGTCGACACCGGGGAGCTGTTTTTT
TRBV7-9,-,-,TRBJ2-7,CASSPTSGRYEQYF,TGTGCCAGCTCCCCTACGTCTGGGCGCTACGAGCAGTACTTC
TRBV2,-,TRBD1,TRBJ1-6,CASSDLGQGTSPLHF,TGTGCCAGCAGTGACCTGGGACAGGGTACTTCACCCCTCCACTTT
TRBV14,-,-,TRBJ2-3,CASSQRLTDTQYF,TGTGCCAGCAGCCAACGACTGACAGATACGCAGTATTTT
TRBV11-2,-,-,TRBJ1-5,CASSFNPSNQPQHF,TGTGCCAGCAGCTTCAATCCAAGCAATCAGCCCCAGCATTTT
TRBV11-2,-,-,TRBJ1-1,CASRVATNTEAFF,TGTGCCAGCAGGGTGGCCACGAACACTGAAGCTTTCTTT
TRBV5-6,-,-,TRBJ1-2,CASSRPPYREQNYGYTF,TGTGCCAGCAGCCGACCCCCCTACAGGGAGCAAAACTATGGCTACACCTTC
TRBV25-1,-,-,TRBJ2-5,CASSPDRQYQETQYF,TGTGCCAGCAGCCCGGACAGACAGTACCAAGAGACCCAGTACTTC
TRBV4-2,-,TRBD2,TRBJ2-1,CASSLGLAGGPRINEQFF,TGTGCCAGCAGCTTGGGACTAGCGGGAGGGCCGAGGATCAATGAGCAGTTCTTC
TRBV28,-,-,TRBJ1-5,CASSLGQINQPQHF,TGTGCCAGCAGTTTAGGTCAGATAAATCAGCCCCAGCATTTT
TRBV28,-,-,TRBJ1-1,CASSRTAIRNTEAFF,TGTGCCAGCAGCCGGACAGCTATTAGGAACACTGAAGCTTTCTTT
TRBV6-6,once,TRBD2,TRBJ2-7,CASSAGGSYEQYF,TGTGCCAGCAGCGCGGGGGGGTCCTACGAGCAGTACTTC
TRBV19,-,-,TRBJ1-1,CASSIGGNTEAFF,TGTGCCAGTAGTATCGGCGGGAACACTGAAGCTTTCTTT
TRBV7-2,-,-,TRBJ1-1,CASSRGPSNTEAFF,TGTGCCAGCAGCCGGGGCCCCTCGAACACTGAAGCTTTCTTT
TRBV21-1,-,-,TRBJ2-1,CASSKAGWASDEQFF,TGTGCCAGCAGCAAAGCGGGGTGGGCGAGCGATGAGCAGTTCTTC
TRBV5-1,-,-,TRBJ1-1,CASTQLGNMNTEAFF,TGCGCCAGCACTCAACTCGGGAATATGAACACTGAAGCTTTCTTT
TRBV15,-,TRBD1,TRBJ1-2,CATSGSRDRGANYGYTF,TGTGCCACCAGCGGATCCCGGGACAGGGGAGCTAACTATGGCTACACCTTC
TRBV10-3,-,-,TRBJ1-5,CAISGGNQPQHF,TGTGCCATCAGTGGGGGGAATCAGCCCCAGCATTTT